Included here is one T cell receptor beta chain sequence, with context. Its antigen is not yet known. No base quality information exists; no much larger clone differs at one position. After roughly 11 days of culture, CD4+ T cells were isolated with the EasySep CD4+ T cell isolation kit. None of the healthy vaccine recipients had a prior SARS-CoV-2 infection, which was confirmed by nucleocapsid antibody tests that came back negative both before and after vaccination. On days 3 and 7, half of the culture medium was replaced with fresh IL-2-containing medium. Each peptide stimulation condition was cultured in triplicate wells unless otherwise noted. PBMC were separated from whole blood using Ficoll-Paque Plus gradient centrifugation and were then either cryopreserved at -140C or used fresh. Genomic DNA was extracted from cultured CD4+ T cells with the QIAamp micro DNA kit. The CDR3 runs 14 residues from the cysteine to the phenylalanine. Just CDR3 DNA is preserved here, 42 bases in frame from base 1. Between the V and J ends, shortened by 1 base and 10 bases respectively, the junction contains 11 bases. CDR1 and CDR2, per the germline V gene (reference sequence), are SEHNR and FQNEAQ.

This sample stems from a study of vaccination effects on CD4 cells after COVID-19 (dated by TCRdb to about 2022). About the full investigation: To identify antigen-specific CD4+ T cell clonotypes by their expansion, the ViraFEST assay first stimulated PBMC with viral peptide pools and then applied TCR sequencing. Two doses of either the BNT162b2 or the mRNA-1273 mRNA SARS-CoV-2 vaccine were administered to participants. Under 2.5 million PBMC per well were cultured with 9 to 10 ug/ml peptides in IMDM containing roughly 5% human AB serum, approximately 9.9 IU/ml IL-2 and gentamicin. SARS-CoV-2 spike-specific CD4+ TCR repertoires from before and after mRNA vaccination were compared in COVID-19 convalescent patients and in infection-naive vaccine recipients. The full study included 10 to 11 COVID-19 convalescent patients and a few SARS-CoV-2-naive healthy vaccine recipients. In the study, cultures from other donors were sequenced using the Oncomine TCR Beta short-read assay on an Illumina iSeq 100.

Library preparation used the immunoSEQ multiplex PCR assay. DNA from the CD4+ T cells that had been cultured and isolated underwent TCR beta CDR3 sequencing. The source study handled its data this way. Non-productive TCR sequences were removed and reads were trimmed to the CDR3 region, keeping CDR3s of at least 7 amino acids. Antigen-specific clonotypes were identified using the MANAFEST web app by comparison of expansion in peptide wells against reference cultures. For clones to be considered positive, expansion at FDR<0.05 versus reference and all other wells, an odds ratio above 5, and a frequency above 0.1% in two replicate wells were required. A clonotype was called cross-reactive if it was significantly expanded both in SARS-CoV-2 spike wells and in at least one common cold coronavirus spike condition. Levenshtein distance calculated with the stringdist R package was used to assess CDR3 similarity, and unrooted trees were constructed with ape in R 3.6.1. The table comes from immuneACCESS by way of TCRdb, which keeps in-frame sequences with V and J called. Part of the clones is missing from these tables; in studies checked, under half for an unresolved V gene and the rest for unknown reasons. That table supplies the V and J calls and clone size; D and trimming were determined from the DNA. The sample includes tens of thousands of clones, with around 74% observed a single time. The ten biggest clones cover approximately 2.9% of the sample.

Broad study findings and their caveats: In healthy vaccine recipients, vaccine-induced clones were almost all SARS-CoV-2 mono-reactive, with only 1 of 255 cross-reactive with common cold coronaviruses. Marked clonal contraction was observed in both infection-induced and vaccine-induced clones at late post-vaccination timepoints, consistent with waning T cell responses. The study was limited by a small number of convalescent patients and lacked early post-infection timepoints.

The V and J genes are TRBV7-9 and TRBJ1-6; the D gene is perhaps TRBD1, on 5 matching bases. The clonotype comes from a human donor who received a COVID-19 vaccine. The source material was CD4+ T cells from PBMCs cultured without peptide, sampled before COVID-19 vaccination. The base sequence is TGTGCCAGCAGCTTAGGCAGGGATAGATCACCCCTCCACTTT. The encoded protein is CASSLGRDRSPLHF.